This entry lists 19 T cell receptor beta chains sequenced from one sample in a study of CD8+ T cells in alopecia areata. Regarding treatment: oral pan-JAK inhibitor, 5-10 mg twice daily. As the sequencing template, cDNA was produced by extracting RNA and reverse transcribing it. Sequenced by immunoSEQ multiplex PCR; TCRdb stores in-frame clones only, minus some. Of about 210,000 clones in the sample, over 60% are singletons; the top ten hold about 4%. Here the sequenced sample was CD4+ T cells sorted from blood, taken at week 4, from a patient treated with tofacitinib. The source is a human donor with alopecia areata.

The gene calls are TRBV14 and TRBJ1-2, with D possibly TRBD1 on 5 matching bases. Trimming left V 4 bases short and J 4 bases short, with 10 bases between. The V gene's germline CDR1 is SGHDN and CDR2 FVKESK. CDR3 length equals 13 residues. The CDR3 protein is CASSPGTAYGYTF. CDR3 sequence (DNA): TGTGCCAGCAGCCCCGGGACTGCCTATGGCTACACCTTC.

The chain carries TRBV30 and TRBJ2-2; weak D call: TRBD2 (6 bases). Trimming removed 4 bases from V and 6 bases from J, with 12 bases in between. Germline assignment: CDR1 GTSNPN and CDR2 SVGIG (reference sequence). The CDR3 extends over 13 amino acids. Here the CDR3 reads CAWKRRDAGELFF. CDR3 nucleotides: TGTGCCTGGAAGAGGAGGGACGCCGGGGAGCTGTTTTTT. Using reference TRBV30 and TRBJ2-2 for the parts outside the CDR3, the full variable domain is SQTIHQWPATLVQPVGSPLSLECTVEGTSNPNLYWYRQAAGRGLQLLFYSVGIGQISSEVPQNLSASRPQDRQFILSSKKLLLSDSGFYLCAWKRRDAGELFFGEGSRLTVL.

This clone has only a few counts. The chain couples TRBV6-6 to TRBJ1-5; D gene uncertain. The V end lost 1 base, the J end lost 4 bases, and 8 bases lay between the germline ends. Germline V gene lookup returns CDR1 MNHNY and CDR2 SVGAGI (reference sequence). This CDR3 is built from 14 residues. The CDR3 protein is CASSYLGINQPQHF. The CDR3 DNA sequence: TGTGCCAGCAGTTACTTGGGTATTAATCAGCCCCAGCATTTT.

The chain joins TRBV25-1 to TRBJ1-2, with D uncertain. The germline CDR1 and CDR2 sequences are MGHDK and SYGVNS. The V end was cut by 5 bases, the J end by 4 bases, with 5 bases between. The CDR3 totals 11 residues. The CDR3 nucleotides read TGTGCCAGCAGTTCCGGCTATGGCTACACCTTC. Residues: CASSSGYGYTF.

The chain employs TRBV7-8 and TRBJ2-5, with D possibly being TRBD2 (7 bases). The CDR3 is 13 residues long. Germline CDR1 SGHVS, CDR2 FQNEAQ. The V end was cut by 5 bases, the J end by 4 bases, with 11 bases between. The CDR3 protein is CASSKGGSETQYF. DNA of the CDR3: TGTGCCAGCAGCAAGGGGGGGTCAGAGACCCAGTACTTC.

This clone was detected only a few times. V usage is TRBV15 and J usage is TRBJ2-1; D not certain. Germline V lookup: CDR1 LNHNV, CDR2 YYDKDF (reference sequence). This CDR3 comprises 14 residues. Trimming removed 0 bases at V and 1 base at J, with 4 bases between. CDR3 DNA: TGTGCCACCAGCAGAGAAATTTCCTACAATGAGCAGTTCTTC. Protein sequence: CATSREISYNEQFF.

This rearrangement joins TRBV7-2 to TRBJ2-3; no reliable D call. Germline V lookup: CDR1 SGHTA, CDR2 FQGNSA. Trimming took off 4 bases at V and 4 bases at J, with 12 bases between the two ends. CDR3 length: 14 residues. The CDR3 DNA sequence: TGTGCCAGCAGCTCCATGCCCTCTCCAGATACGCAGTATTTT. This encodes CASSSMPSPDTQYF.

The chain employs TRBV5-6 and TRBJ2-2; maybe TRBD2 (6 bases). The CDR3 spans 18 residues. CDR1 is SGHDT and CDR2 is YYEEEE in the germline V gene. Trimming pared 5 bases from V and 0 bases from J, leaving 20 bases between. The DNA of the CDR3 is TGTGCCAGCAGAAGGGCCCGGCGGGGTTCGGCGAACACCGGGGAGCTGTTTTTT. Its translation: CASRRARRGSANTGELFF.

This chain joins TRBV7-2 and TRBJ2-5; maybe TRBD2 (6 bases). Trimming stripped 7 bases from V and 6 bases from J, with 21 bases between. The CDR3 length is 15 residues. Germline-derived CDR1 and CDR2 are SGHTA and FQGNSA. The CDR3 DNA reads as TGTGCCAGCACCTCTTATCGAGCGGGTGAGAAGACCCAGTACTTC. Its translation is CASTSYRAGEKTQYF.

This chain joins TRBV27 and TRBJ2-3; D is undetermined. Germline V gene sequence: CDR1 MNHEY, CDR2 SMNVEV (reference sequence). V lost 8 bases and J lost 2, with 17 bases in between. This CDR3 is built from 15 residues. The CDR3 region has the DNA TGTGCCAGCCGACCCTTCGACGGTTTCACAGATACGCAGTATTTT. This gives the protein CASRPFDGFTDTQYF.

The CDR3 here is CAWSVAVGQETQYF. In DNA form, the CDR3 reads TGTGCCTGGAGTGTTGCAGTCGGGCAAGAGACCCAGTACTTC. This sequence joins TRBV30 and TRBJ2-5; D is unresolved. V was trimmed by 0 bases and J by 2 bases, leaving 10 bases between them. Germline V gene sequence: CDR1 GTSNPN, CDR2 SVGIG (reference sequence). CDR3 size: 14 residues.

This clone has just one count. The rearrangement joins TRBV6-5 to TRBJ2-1; the D is unclear. This CDR3 is 12 amino acids long. Germline values: CDR1 MNHEY, CDR2 SVGAGI. Trimming left V 6 bases short and J 15 bases short, with 18 bases between. This CDR3 is CASSVGRSVWFF. CDR3 in DNA: TGTGCCAGCAGCGTGGGCAGGTCGGTTTGGTTCTTC.

This rearrangement joins TRBV5-6 to TRBJ2-5, with a tentative D call TRBD2 (5 bases). CDR1 is SGHDT, CDR2 YYEEEE, per germline. The CDR3 totals 14 residues. Trimming took 0 bases from V and 5 from J, leaving 11 bases between them. As DNA, the CDR3 is TGTGCCAGCAGCTTGGATTACGGAGGCGAGACCCAGTACTTC. It yields the protein CASSLDYGGETQYF.

V and J are TRBV6-5 and TRBJ1-5, with D unclear. The CDR3 has 11 residues. V lost 6 bases to trimming and J lost 6 bases, with 6 bases between them. Germline V gives CDR1 MNHEY, CDR2 SVGAGI. This CDR3 reads CASSGGQPQHF. The CDR3 coding sequence is TGTGCCAGCAGCGGTGGTCAGCCCCAGCATTTT.

This chain connects TRBV2 to TRBJ1-5, with TRBD1 as a possible D gene (6 bases). V lost 8 bases, J lost 2 bases, and 16 bases lay in between. This CDR3 has 15 residues. Germline-derived CDR1 and CDR2 are SNHLY and FYNNEI. Here the CDR3 DNA reads TGTGCCAGCCGCCAGGGGCCGTGGGGCAATCAGCCCCAGCATTTT. Translating gives CASRQGPWGNQPQHF.

The rearrangement joins TRBV29-1 to TRBJ1-2; D gene ambiguous. Germline CDR1 SQVTM, CDR2 ANQGSEA. The V gene lost 7 bases and the J gene lost 4 bases, with 16 bases spanning the gap. The CDR3 spans 13 residues. The CDR3 DNA reads as TGCAGCGCTCTGGGTGAGGTGGGCTATGGCTACACCTTC. Translation gives CSALGEVGYGYTF.

This clone was found a few times. V gene TRBV29-1 combines with J gene TRBJ2-1, with a tentative D call TRBD2 (5 bases). The CDR3 sequence is 13 residues long. V dropped 4 bases and J dropped 6 bases, with 13 bases sitting between them. In germline, CDR1 is SQVTM, CDR2 ANQGSEA. DNA for the CDR3: TGCAGCGTTGGATGGGCACGGGGCAATGAGCAGTTCTTC. It specifies CSVGWARGNEQFF.

The chain recombines TRBV4-2 with TRBJ2-7, with 9 bases fitting TRBD1. This CDR3 region has 14 residues. Trimming took 1 base from V and 7 from J; bases not matched to a gene: 5. CDR1 is LGHNA and CDR2 is YNFKEQ in the germline V gene. CDR3 DNA sequence: TGTGCCAGCAGCCAAGTTCGGACAGGGGAGGAGCAGTACTTC. Encoded protein: CASSQVRTGEEQYF.

In this sample, this clone turned up a few times. V and J are TRBV30 and TRBJ2-3; D call uncertain. Germline V lookup: CDR1 GTSNPN, CDR2 SVGIG (reference sequence). V shed 0 bases and J shed 3 bases, with 10 bases lying between them. The CDR3 sequence is 14 residues long. The CDR3 coding sequence is TGTGCCTGGAGTGTAAATACCGTTACAGATACGCAGTATTTT. Protein product: CAWSVNTVTDTQYF.